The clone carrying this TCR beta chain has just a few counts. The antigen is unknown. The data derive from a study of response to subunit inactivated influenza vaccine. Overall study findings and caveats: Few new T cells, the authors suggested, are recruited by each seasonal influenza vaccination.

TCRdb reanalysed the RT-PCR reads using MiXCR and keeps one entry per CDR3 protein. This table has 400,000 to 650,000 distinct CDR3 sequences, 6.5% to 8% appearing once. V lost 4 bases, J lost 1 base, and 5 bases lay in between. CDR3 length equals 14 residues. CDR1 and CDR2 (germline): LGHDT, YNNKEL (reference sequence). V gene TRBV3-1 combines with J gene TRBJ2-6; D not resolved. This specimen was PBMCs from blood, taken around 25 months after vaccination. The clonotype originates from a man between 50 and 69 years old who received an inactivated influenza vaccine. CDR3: CASSRRSGANVLTF. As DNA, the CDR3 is TGTGCCAGCAGCCGTAGGTCTGGGGCCAACGTCCTGACTTTC.